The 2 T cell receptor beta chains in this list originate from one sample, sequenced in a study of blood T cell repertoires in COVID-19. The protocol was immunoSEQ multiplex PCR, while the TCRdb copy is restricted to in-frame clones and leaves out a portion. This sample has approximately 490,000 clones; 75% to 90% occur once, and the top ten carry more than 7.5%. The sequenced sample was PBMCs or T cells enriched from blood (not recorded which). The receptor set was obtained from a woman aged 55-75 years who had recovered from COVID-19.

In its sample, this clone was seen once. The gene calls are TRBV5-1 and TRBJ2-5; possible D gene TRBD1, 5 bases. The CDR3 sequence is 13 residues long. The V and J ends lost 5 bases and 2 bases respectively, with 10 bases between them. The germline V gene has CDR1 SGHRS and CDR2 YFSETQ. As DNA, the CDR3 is TGCGCCAGCAGAAGACAGAGTCAAGAGACCCAGTACTTC. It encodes CASRRQSQETQYF.

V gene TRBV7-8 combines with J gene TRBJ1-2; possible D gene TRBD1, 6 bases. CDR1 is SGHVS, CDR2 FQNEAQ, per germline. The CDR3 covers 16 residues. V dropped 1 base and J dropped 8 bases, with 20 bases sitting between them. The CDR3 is CASSLVAGEWGIGYTF. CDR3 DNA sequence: TGTGCCAGCAGCTTAGTGGCAGGGGAATGGGGGATAGGCTACACCTTC.